This TCR beta chain was captured by sequencing in a study of T cells expressing NK-cell markers. Study-level information: From sorted CD3+CD56+NKG2C+, CD3+CD56+NKG2C- and CD3+CD56-NKG2C+ T cells came the TCR beta repertoires. Overall study results and limits: CD8+ T cells in roughly six donors included dominant NKG2C+ clonotypes at roughly 1.0-8%. These clonotypes additionally ranked first within the CD3+CD56-NKG2C+ fraction of several donors.

TCRdb re-called the 5' RACE reads and gives one entry per CDR3 protein, without DNA. This sample's table has roughly 420,000 distinct CDR3 sequences. CDR3 size: 13 residues. Germline values: CDR1 MNHEY, CDR2 SVGAGI. Remarks on this clonotype: Its antigen is undetermined.

The V and J genes are TRBV6-5 and TRBJ2-1. The TCR originated in a woman between 18 and 75 years old in good health. Input material: blood T cells: a sorted CD56 or NKG2C T cell subset, CD4+ or CD8+ T cells, or bulk PBMC T cells (not recorded which). CDR3 amino acids: CASSYTLYNVQFF.